This T cell receptor beta chain was captured by sequencing in a study of cytomegalovirus exposure and HLA in healthy donors. On this clone: Its antigen is not known.

The PCR contained 60 Vbeta and 13 Jbeta primers. TCRdb's table, derived via immunoSEQ multiplex PCR, lists solely in-frame clones and lacks some. This table has about 170,000 clones, 73% appearing once. General study points: What was likely a sequencing artifact was a cluster of highly shared sequence variants. A reported reduction in N-insertions relative to the roughly 710-donor mean was seen in an Asian-associated ancestry cluster in a later analysis. The HLA-A and HLA-B alleles of most subjects were reportedly predicted accurately from TCR beta sequences. Owing to their indistinguishability, certain V segments, notably TRBV6-2 and TRBV6-3, were excluded.

Germline V lookup: CDR1 SGDLS, CDR2 YYNGEE. This CDR3 is 13 amino acids long. V dropped 0 bases and J dropped 11 bases, with 14 bases sitting between them. The gene calls are TRBV9 and TRBJ1-1; D possibly corresponds to TRBD1 (5 bases). The sequenced sample consisted of PBMCs. The TCR comes from a woman aged 18-29 years in good health and CMV-seropositive. Written as DNA, the CDR3 is TGTGCCAGCAGCGTAGAACCGGAAGGGGTTGCTTTCTTT. Its translation is CASSVEPEGVAFF.